What follows are 6 T cell receptor beta chains derived from one specimen sequenced in a study of regulatory T cells in long-lasting Graves disease. According to the study, TCR beta libraries were built with iRepertoire HTBI primers and CDR3-region Arm-PCR. Using its own MiXCR run on the multiplex PCR reads, TCRdb lists one record per CDR3 protein. The data hold about 470,000 distinct CDR3 sequences, with roughly 16% observed a single time. Described time point: newly diagnosed GD, antithyroid drugs for less than 3 months. The TCR library was made from RNA extracted from PBMCs. The same data also went into a second study, on T cells in Graves' hyperthyroidism and ophthalmopathy.

Specimen: peripheral blood mononuclear cells (PBMCs), collected at new diagnosis, from a patient treated with antithyroid drugs. The receptor set was obtained from a man aged 35 to 55 with Graves disease.

This clonotype appeared a few times. The chain employs TRBV20-1 and TRBJ2-7; D is uncertain. Trimming pared 0 bases from V and 0 bases from J, leaving 15 bases between. The CDR3 has 16 amino acids. The germline V gene has CDR1 DFQATT and CDR2 SNEGSKA (reference sequence). The CDR3 loop is CSARDVRVPTSYEQYF. In DNA form, the CDR3 reads TGCAGTGCTAGAGATGTAAGGGTCCCTACCTCCTACGAGCAGTACTTC.

This clonotype was seen a few times. This chain's CDR3 is CASSLMQGAAGELFF. In DNA form, the CDR3 reads TGCGCCAGCAGCTTGATGCAGGGGGCGGCCGGGGAGCTGTTTTTT. The V call is TRBV5-1, the J call TRBJ2-2, with 8 bases lining up with TRBD1. The CDR3 consists of 15 residues. The germline CDR1 and CDR2 sequences are SGHRS and YFSETQ. After removal of 1 base from V and 6 bases from J, the junction contained 5 bases not matched to a gene.

This clonotype was seen repeatedly, ten times or more. This sequence joins TRBV28 and TRBJ1-2, with D tentatively TRBD1 (5 bases). The CDR3 totals 14 residues. Deletions cut 6 bases from V and 3 bases from J, with 14 bases between. CDR1 MDHEN and CDR2 SYDVKM come from the germline V gene. The CDR3 is CASRSGTADYGYTF. The DNA of the CDR3 is TGTGCCAGCAGATCCGGGACGGCCGACTATGGCTACACCTTC.

This clonotype was recorded many times. V gene TRBV7-2 combines with J gene TRBJ1-5; D gene uncertain. The CDR3 sequence is 14 residues long. CDR1 SGHTA and CDR2 FQGNSA come from the germline V gene. V dropped 1 base and J dropped 3 bases, with 7 bases sitting between them. CDR3 region: CASSLGADNQPQHF. The CDR3 DNA reads as TGTGCCAGCAGCTTAGGTGCGGACAATCAGCCCCAGCATTTT. The whole variable domain, filled in from reference TRBV7-2 and TRBJ1-5, reads GAGVSQSPSNKVTEKGKDVELRCDPISGHTALYWYRQSLGQGLEFLIYFQGNSAPDKSGLPSDRFSAERTGGSVSTLTIQRTQQEDSAVYLCASSLGADNQPQHFGDGTRLSIL.

This clonotype was counted once. A much larger clone differs by one base, so this may be a read error. The gene calls are TRBV28 and TRBJ2-2; 10 nucleotides align to TRBD2. The CDR3 contains 16 residues. Germline V CDR1 and CDR2: MDHEN, SYDVKM. The CDR3 sequence is CASSSPSGSGNGGLFF. CDR3 nucleotide sequence: TGTGCCAGCAGTTCGCCTAGCGGGAGTGGGAACGGGGGGCTGTTTTTT.

As DNA, the CDR3 is TGTGCCAGTACCAAGGGGAAGAGCTATGGCTACACCTTC. Amino acids: CASTKGKSYGYTF. This chain uses TRBV28 with TRBJ1-2; perhaps TRBD1 as D (5 bases). Germline V gene data show CDR1 as MDHEN and CDR2 as SYDVKM. V shed 9 bases and J shed 4 bases, with 15 bases lying between them. This CDR3 has 13 residues.